The 26 T cell receptor beta chains reported below all come from one sample, sequenced in a study of shared clonotypes between healthy human individuals (dated by TCRdb to 2020 to 2021). Preparation of the library involved the immunoSEQ multiplex PCR assay. This immuneACCESS table, as held by TCRdb, lists in-frame sequences with V and J called but not all clones. Of the missing ones, under half trace to an unresolved V gene in checked studies; the others have no known cause. This sample gives 640,000 or so clones in total; approximately 79% of them show up just once. The leading ten clones occupy around 1.8% of the sample. The sequenced material came from memory CD4+ T cells sorted from blood. In light of the paper, this sample's cell subset or site label describes: CD45RA-negative fraction. Source of these receptors: a woman aged 25 to 39 in good health.

The chain links TRBV7-9 to TRBJ2-5; unclear D gene. The CDR3 consists of 15 residues. Germline V CDR1 and CDR2: SEHNR, FQNEAQ (reference sequence). Trimming removed 0 bases at V and 2 bases at J, with 10 bases between. CDR3 residues: CASSLALYSQETQYF. For the CDR3, the DNA is TGTGCCAGCAGCTTAGCGCTTTACTCTCAAGAGACCCAGTACTTC.

This clone has just a few counts. V gene TRBV6-1 combines with J gene TRBJ1-5; 7 bases agree with TRBD1. This CDR3 has 12 amino acids. CDR1 is MNHNS, CDR2 SASEGT, per germline. V was clipped by 4 bases and J by 12 bases; unmatched bases: 6. The CDR3 DNA is TGTGCCAGCAGTGCTACCGACAGGGACCAGCATTTT. This translates into CASSATDRDQHF.

The CDR3 spells CASRGVFDGNTIYF. CDR3 DNA: TGTGCCAGTAGGGGGGTATTCGATGGAAACACCATATATTTT. The chain employs TRBV19 and TRBJ1-3; D is perhaps TRBD1 (5 bases). The V end lost 6 bases, the J end lost 3 bases, and 12 bases lay between the germline ends. Germline values: CDR1 LNHDA, CDR2 SQIVND (reference sequence). The CDR3 has 14 amino acids.

The V gene is TRBV19, the J gene TRBJ1-5; weak D call: TRBD1 (6 bases). Trimming removed 3 bases at V and 5 bases at J, with 11 bases between. Germline V gene sequence: CDR1 LNHDA, CDR2 SQIVND (reference sequence). CDR3 length equals 14 residues. DNA of the CDR3: TGTGCCAGTAGTATTCGACAGGCGGATCAGCCCCAGCATTTT. This sequence encodes CASSIRQADQPQHF.

The genes are TRBV9 and TRBJ1-4, with D perhaps matching TRBD1 (5 bases). The V end lost 4 bases, the J end lost 4 bases, and 14 bases lay between the germline ends. Germline CDR1 SGDLS, CDR2 YYNGEE. The CDR3 totals 15 residues. In nucleotides, the CDR3 is TGTGCCAGCAGCTCGGTGGGGACGGGTAATGAAAAACTGTTTTTT. The encoded protein is CASSSVGTGNEKLFF. Together with reference TRBV9 and TRBJ1-4, the CDR3 gives the full variable domain: DSGVTQTPKHLITATGQRVTLRCSPRSGDLSVYWYQQSLDQGLQFLIQYYNGEERAKGNILERFSAQQFPDLHSELNLSSLELGDSALYFCASSSVGTGNEKLFFGSGTQLSVL.

The chain couples TRBV18 to TRBJ2-1, with D possibly being TRBD2 (6 bases). The ends were cut back, 8 bases at V and 10 bases at J, with 21 bases in the middle. The CDR3 extends over 14 amino acids. Germline V lookup: CDR1 KGHSH, CDR2 LQKENI. The CDR3 DNA sequence: TGTGCCAGCGAAACCCCCGGGACTCTATCCGAGCAGTTCTTC. As protein: CASETPGTLSEQFF. The whole variable domain, remainder taken from reference TRBV18 and TRBJ2-1, is NAGVMQNPRHLVRRRGQEARLRCSPMKGHSHVYWYRQLPEEGLKFMVYLQKENIIDESGMPKERFSAEFPKEGPSILRIQQVVRGDSAAYFCASETPGTLSEQFFGPGTRLTVL.

This clone came up a few times. At the DNA level, this CDR3 is encoded by other sequences in the same sample as well. This chain connects TRBV5-1 to TRBJ2-1; 10 bases are shared with TRBD2. From germline, CDR1 is SGHRS and CDR2 YFSETQ. The CDR3 sequence is 15 residues long. V shed 5 bases, J shed 4 bases, and the junction held 6 bases outside the gene matches. DNA for the CDR3: TGCGCCAGCAGTAAGTCTAGCGGGGGTTACAATGAGCAGTTCTTC. As protein: CASSKSSGGYNEQFF.

V gene TRBV19 combines with J gene TRBJ2-2, with TRBD2 matching over 14 bases. This CDR3 is 17 amino acids long. Germline values: CDR1 LNHDA, CDR2 SQIVND (reference sequence). Trimming cost V 10 bases and J 5 bases; bases outside gene matches: 12. Here the CDR3 DNA reads TGTGCCACGAAAACCGGGACTAGCGGGAGATCGACCGGGGAGCTGTTTTTT. It translates to CATKTGTSGRSTGELFF.

J is TRBJ2-1 and V is TRBV7-9, with 10 bases matching TRBD2. The V segment lost 4 bases and the J segment 3 bases; nucleotides outside the gene matches: 3. The CDR3 has 15 amino acids. CDR1 is SEHNR, CDR2 FQNEAQ, per germline (reference sequence). CDR3 region: CASSSGLADYNEQFF. CDR3 coding DNA: TGTGCCAGCAGCTCTGGACTAGCGGACTACAATGAGCAGTTCTTC. Using reference TRBV7-9 and TRBJ2-1 for the parts outside the CDR3, the full variable domain is DTGVSQNPRHKITKRGQNVTFRCDPISEHNRLYWYRQTLGQGPEFLTYFQNEAQLEKSRLLSDRFSAERPKGSFSTLEIQRTEQGDSAMYLCASSSGLADYNEQFFGPGTRLTVL.

The chain joins TRBV19 to TRBJ2-6; 10 bases are a match to TRBD1. Germline CDR1 and CDR2: LNHDA and SQIVND (reference sequence). V lost 9 bases and J lost 0; bases outside the gene matches: 14. This CDR3 has 19 residues. CDR3 coding DNA: TGTGCCAGCAGAGGGGACAGGGGATCCGTCAGCTCTGGGGCCAACGTCCTGACTTTC. It encodes CASRGDRGSVSSGANVLTF. The whole variable domain, filled in from reference TRBV19 and TRBJ2-6, reads DGGITQSPKYLFRKEGQNVTLSCEQNLNHDAMYWYRQDPGQGLRLIYYSQIVNDFQKGDIAEGYSVSREKKESFPLTVTSAQKNPTAFYLCASRGDRGSVSSGANVLTFGAGSRLTVL.

The chain joins TRBV4-2 to TRBJ2-1; D call uncertain. CDR1 and CDR2 (germline): LGHNA, YNFKEQ. CDR3 size: 13 residues. The V end lost 1 base, the J end lost 3 bases, and 4 bases lay between the germline ends. The CDR3 DNA follows: TGTGCCAGCAGCCAAGCTAACTACAATGAGCAGTTCTTC. Protein sequence: CASSQANYNEQFF.

The chain has TRBV6-4 and TRBJ1-5, with a weak D call TRBD1 (6 bases). The CDR3 extends over 16 amino acids. Germline lookup yields CDR1 MRHNA and CDR2 SNTAGT. Trimming cost V 4 bases and J 2 bases, with 15 bases left between them. CDR3 bases: TGTGCCAGCAGTGCAAACGGGGGCTACGGCAATCAGCCCCAGCATTTT. Its translation: CASSANGGYGNQPQHF.

This chain links TRBV5-5 with TRBJ2-7; 7 positions agree with TRBD2. The CDR3 runs to 17 residues. V was pared by 0 bases and J by 0 bases, with 9 bases of the junction left unmatched. Germline V gene data show CDR1 as SGHKS and CDR2 as YYEKEE (reference sequence). The CDR3: CASSLAQVGRSSYEQYF. CDR3 DNA: TGTGCCAGCAGCTTGGCCCAAGTCGGGAGGTCCTCCTACGAGCAGTACTTC.

This clone came up once. The chain carries TRBV20-1 and TRBJ2-5, with D unresolved. Trimming pared 7 bases from V and 6 bases from J, leaving 12 bases between. The CDR3 has 11 residues. Germline CDR1 reads DFQATT; CDR2 reads SNEGSKA (reference sequence). The DNA for the CDR3 is TGCAGTGGAACGTTGGCGAAGACCCAGTACTTC. This gives the protein CSGTLAKTQYF.

V is TRBV7-8 and J is TRBJ2-7, with 8 bases matching TRBD2. The V gene end was trimmed by 5 bases and the J gene end by 3 bases; junction bases not matched to a gene: 15. The CDR3 sequence is 17 residues long. Germline CDR1 and CDR2: SGHVS and FQNEAQ. CDR3 sequence (DNA): TGTGCCAGCAGCCACTCCTACGGGAGGGCCGGAAACTACGAGCAGTACTTC. Translating it yields CASSHSYGRAGNYEQYF.

This clone was counted a few times. The CDR3 nucleotides read TGTGCCAGCTCAGGACAGGGAGCTGGTGGGGCGGAGACCCAGTACTTC. Translating it yields CASSGQGAGGAETQYF. The V gene is TRBV18, the J gene TRBJ2-5; TRBD1 agrees at 8 bases. The length of the CDR3 is 16 residues. The V segment lost 5 bases and the J segment 5 bases; nucleotides outside the gene matches: 13. From germline, CDR1 is KGHSH and CDR2 LQKENI.

The gene calls are TRBV5-1 and TRBJ2-5, with D maybe TRBD2 (5 bases). Deletions cut 0 bases from V and 4 bases from J, with 22 bases between. Germline lookup yields CDR1 SGHRS and CDR2 YFSETQ. The CDR3 loop spans 18 amino acids. The CDR3 DNA reads as TGCGCCAGCAGCTTGGACTGGGGTGGACCACAACGGGGAGAGACCCAGTACTTC. This translates into CASSLDWGGPQRGETQYF.

The chain links TRBV28 to TRBJ2-7; 10 nucleotides match TRBD1. The ends lost 6 bases at V and 3 bases at J; junction bases unmatched: 11. Germline lookup yields CDR1 MDHEN and CDR2 SYDVKM. The CDR3 spans 16 residues. CDR3 region: CASRSPGQGGHYEQYF. In DNA form, the CDR3 reads TGTGCCAGCAGGTCTCCCGGACAGGGGGGACACTACGAGCAGTACTTC.

The table lists this clone with a few counts. The chain has TRBV6-5 and TRBJ1-2; tentative D call: TRBD1 (5 bases). The germline V and J ends were trimmed by 4 bases and 2 bases, with 8 bases remaining between them. The germline V gene encodes CDR1 MNHEY and CDR2 SVGAGI. This CDR3 is built from 13 residues. The CDR3 coding sequence is TGTGCCAGCAGTTTGGACATGAACTATGGCTACACCTTC. Translating gives CASSLDMNYGYTF.

The chain joins TRBV5-4 to TRBJ1-4; the match to TRBD1 covers 9 bases. V trimming: 4 bases; J trimming: 9 bases; junction bases outside the gene matches: 10. CDR1 and CDR2 (germline): SGHNT, YYREEE (reference sequence). The CDR3 is 15 residues long. The CDR3 here is CASSVQGALTQKLFF. CDR3 coding DNA: TGTGCCAGCAGCGTACAGGGGGCGCTTACTCAAAAACTGTTTTTT.

This chain joins TRBV7-9 and TRBJ2-6; a possible D gene is TRBD2 (5 bases). V lost 6 bases, J lost 0 bases, and 9 bases lay in between. CDR3 length equals 15 residues. The germline CDR1 and CDR2 sequences are SEHNR and FQNEAQ (reference sequence). CDR3 in DNA: TGTGCCAGCAGAGTAGGGAGCTCTGGGGCCAACGTCCTGACTTTC. This encodes CASRVGSSGANVLTF.

The chain carries TRBV10-3 and TRBJ2-1; weak D call: TRBD2 (5 bases). This CDR3 is built from 14 residues. Germline lookup yields CDR1 ENHRY and CDR2 SYGVKD. V was trimmed by 3 bases and J by 8 bases, leaving 14 bases between them. CDR3 residues: CAISEGSPRDEQFF. DNA for the CDR3: TGTGCCATCAGTGAAGGCTCGCCGAGGGATGAGCAGTTCTTC.

This clone was observed a handful of times. V usage is TRBV15 and J usage is TRBJ2-1; D is unclear. Trimming cost V 0 bases and J 8 bases, with 11 bases left between them. The CDR3 runs to 14 residues. The germline CDR1 and CDR2 sequences are LNHNV and YYDKDF (reference sequence). The CDR3 bases are TGTGCCACCAGCAGAGATTTAGGAGCAGATGAGCAGTTCTTC. This encodes CATSRDLGADEQFF.

This chain joins TRBV28 and TRBJ1-2; D perhaps matches TRBD1 (5 bases). Germline CDR1 and CDR2: MDHEN and SYDVKM. The CDR3 totals 12 residues. The ends were cut back, 4 bases at V and 4 bases at J, with 7 bases in the middle. This chain's CDR3 is CASSSTVYGYTF. CDR3 coding DNA: TGTGCCAGCAGTTCGACAGTCTATGGCTACACCTTC.

The V and J genes are TRBV5-4 and TRBJ2-2, with D hard to call. This CDR3 is built from 12 residues. With 4 bases removed from V and 5 bases from J, the gap between germline ends came to 6 bases. Germline values: CDR1 SGHNT, CDR2 YYREEE (reference sequence). Here the CDR3 DNA reads TGTGCCAGCAGCCAGCAGACCGGGGAGCTGTTTTTT. It translates to CASSQQTGELFF. The full variable domain, completed using reference TRBV5-4 and TRBJ2-2, is ETGVTQSPTHLIKTRGQQVTLRCSSQSGHNTVSWYQQALGQGPQFIFQYYREEENGRGNFPPRFSGLQFPNYSSELNVNALELDDSALYLCASSQQTGELFFGEGSRLTVL.

The chain employs TRBV5-1 and TRBJ2-1; a weak D match, TRBD2 (6 bases). With 4 bases removed from V and 4 bases from J, the gap between germline ends came to 15 bases. There are 15 residues in the CDR3. Looked up from germline, CDR1 is SGHRS and CDR2 is YFSETQ. The CDR3 here is CASSASSAGYNEQFF. In DNA form, the CDR3 reads TGCGCCAGCAGCGCCTCGTCAGCGGGTTACAATGAGCAGTTCTTC.